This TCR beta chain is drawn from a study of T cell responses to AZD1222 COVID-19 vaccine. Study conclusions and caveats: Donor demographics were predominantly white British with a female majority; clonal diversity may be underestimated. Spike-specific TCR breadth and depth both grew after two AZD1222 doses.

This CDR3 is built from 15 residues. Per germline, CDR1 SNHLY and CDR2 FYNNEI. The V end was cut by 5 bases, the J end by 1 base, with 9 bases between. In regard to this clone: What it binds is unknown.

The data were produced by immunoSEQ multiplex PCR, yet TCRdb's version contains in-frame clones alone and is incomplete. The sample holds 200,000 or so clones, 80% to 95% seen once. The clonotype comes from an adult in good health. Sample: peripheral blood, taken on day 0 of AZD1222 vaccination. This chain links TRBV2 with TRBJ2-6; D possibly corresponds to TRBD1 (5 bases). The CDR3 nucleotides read TGTGCCAGCAGTCTAGGGGTGTCTGGGGCCAACGTCCTGACTTTC. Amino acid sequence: CASSLGVSGANVLTF.